The sequence of this TCR beta chain was determined in a study of control samples from healthy donors and cancer patients (dated by TCRdb to between 2020 and 2021). Remarks on this clone: What this receptor recognizes is not known. Within one base of it there is no much larger clone, and no base qualities were kept.

The library was produced with the immunoSEQ multiplex PCR assay. What TCRdb holds here is the immuneACCESS table cut down to in-frame rearrangements. Part of the clones is not present; checked against another copy, under half of the missing clones reflect an unresolved V gene, and the others are unexplained. This sample comprises around 58,000 clones, roughly 86% of them detected only once. The ten biggest clones cover 3.8% of the sample. V loses 5 bases, J loses 6 bases, and the germline ends lie 8 bases apart. For CDR1 and CDR2, the germline V gene (reference sequence) lists DFQATT and SNEGSKA. CDR3 length: 11 amino acids, cysteine to phenylalanine. Left in the record is the CDR3 DNA by itself, 33 bases read in frame from the first base.

This receptor was obtained from a man aged 45-60 years in good health. Here the chain combines TRBV20-1 and TRBJ2-1; the D gene cannot be resolved reliably. The source material was blood. The DNA is TGCAGTGCTCGCCTGGTCAATGAGCAGTTCTTC. It translates as CSARLVNEQFF.